This TCR beta chain was observed in a study of blood T cell repertoires in COVID-19. The CDR3 runs to 12 residues. The V gene's germline CDR1 is SGHRS and CDR2 YFSETQ. Trimming stripped 3 bases from V and 1 base from J, with 4 bases between. Here immunoSEQ multiplex PCR was the method, and the copy in TCRdb shows in-frame clones only, minus some. The sample holds 95,000 or so clones, 75% to 90% seen once. The origin of this receptor is a man older than 75 with active or convalescent COVID-19. Specimen: peripheral blood. The chain couples TRBV5-1 to TRBJ1-1; no reliable D call. CDR3 region: CASSSGNTEAFF. CDR3 nucleotide sequence: TGCGCCAGCAGCTCGGGGAACACTGAAGCTTTCTTT.